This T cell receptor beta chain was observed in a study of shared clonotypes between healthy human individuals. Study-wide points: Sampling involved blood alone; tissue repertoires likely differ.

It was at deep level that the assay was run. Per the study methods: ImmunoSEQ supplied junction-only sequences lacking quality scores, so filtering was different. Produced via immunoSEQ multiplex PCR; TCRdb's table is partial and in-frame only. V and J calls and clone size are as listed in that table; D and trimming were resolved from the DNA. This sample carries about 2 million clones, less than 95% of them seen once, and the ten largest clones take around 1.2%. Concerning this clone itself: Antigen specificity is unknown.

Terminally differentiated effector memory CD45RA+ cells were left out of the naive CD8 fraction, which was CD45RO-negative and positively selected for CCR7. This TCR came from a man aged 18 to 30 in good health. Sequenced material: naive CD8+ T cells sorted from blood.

For the CDR3, the DNA is TGTGCCAGCATTTACCGACAGGGCTACGAGCAGTACTTC. Amino acids: CASIYRQGYEQYF. This chain links TRBV2 with TRBJ2-7; 7 positions match TRBD1. This CDR3 contains 13 residues. The V gene's germline CDR1 is SNHLY and CDR2 FYNNEI. V lost 7 bases, J lost 3 bases, and 6 bases stayed unmatched.